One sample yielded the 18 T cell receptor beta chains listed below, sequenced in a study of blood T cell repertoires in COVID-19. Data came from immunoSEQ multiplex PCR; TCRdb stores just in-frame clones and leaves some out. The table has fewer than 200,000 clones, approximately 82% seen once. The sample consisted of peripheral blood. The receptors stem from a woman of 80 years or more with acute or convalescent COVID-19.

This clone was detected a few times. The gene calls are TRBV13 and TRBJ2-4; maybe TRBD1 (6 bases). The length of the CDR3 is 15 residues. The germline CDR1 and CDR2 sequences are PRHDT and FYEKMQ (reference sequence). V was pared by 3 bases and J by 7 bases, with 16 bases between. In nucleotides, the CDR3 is TGTGCCAGCAGCTTTCGCAGGGGAAGTGAGAACATTCAGTACTTC. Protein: CASSFRRGSENIQYF.

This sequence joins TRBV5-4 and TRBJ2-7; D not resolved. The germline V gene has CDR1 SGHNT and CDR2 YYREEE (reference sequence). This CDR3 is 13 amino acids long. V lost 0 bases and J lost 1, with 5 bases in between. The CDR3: CASSLGASYEQYF. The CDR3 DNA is TGTGCCAGCAGCTTGGGAGCGTCCTACGAGCAGTACTTC.

In nucleotides, the CDR3 is TGTGCCAGTAGTATCGGTGGGCAGGGATCCATTCAGCCCCAGCATTTT. Translation: CASSIGGQGSIQPQHF. The gene calls are TRBV19 and TRBJ1-5, with D maybe TRBD1 (5 bases). This CDR3 has 16 amino acids. CDR1 is LNHDA, CDR2 SQIVND, per germline (reference sequence). Trimming stripped 3 bases from V and 6 bases from J, with 18 bases between.

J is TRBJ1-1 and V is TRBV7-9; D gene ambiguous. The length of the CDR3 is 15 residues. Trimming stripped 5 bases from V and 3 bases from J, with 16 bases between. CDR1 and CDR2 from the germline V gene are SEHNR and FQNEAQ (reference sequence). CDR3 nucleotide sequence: TGTGCCAGCAGCCCACCACAAGGGAGGGACACTGAAGCTTTCTTT. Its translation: CASSPPQGRDTEAFF.

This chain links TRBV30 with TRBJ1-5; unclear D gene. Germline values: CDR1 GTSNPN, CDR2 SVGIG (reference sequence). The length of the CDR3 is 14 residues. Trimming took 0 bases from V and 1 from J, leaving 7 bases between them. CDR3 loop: CAWSVLGSNQPQHF. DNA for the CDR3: TGTGCCTGGAGTGTACTGGGCAGCAATCAGCCCCAGCATTTT.

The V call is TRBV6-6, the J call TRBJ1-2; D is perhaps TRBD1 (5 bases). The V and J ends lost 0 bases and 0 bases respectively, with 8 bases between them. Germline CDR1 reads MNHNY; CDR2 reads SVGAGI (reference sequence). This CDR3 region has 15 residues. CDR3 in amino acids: CASSYSDRTNYGYTF. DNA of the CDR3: TGTGCCAGCAGTTACTCCGACAGAACTAACTATGGCTACACCTTC.

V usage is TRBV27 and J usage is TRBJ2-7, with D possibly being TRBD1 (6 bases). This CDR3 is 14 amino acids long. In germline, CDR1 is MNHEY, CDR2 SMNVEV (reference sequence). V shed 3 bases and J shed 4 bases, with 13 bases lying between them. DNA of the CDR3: TGTGCCAGCAGTTTGCAGGGGAATTTATACGAGCAGTACTTC. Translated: CASSLQGNLYEQYF.

CDR3 region: CSVEDRGLSAEAFF. Here the CDR3 DNA reads TGCAGCGTTGAAGATCGCGGTTTGTCAGCTGAAGCTTTCTTT. The chain is built from TRBV29-1 and TRBJ1-1; unclear D gene. Deletions cut 0 bases from V and 6 bases from J, with 14 bases between. There are 14 residues in the CDR3. CDR1 is SQVTM and CDR2 is ANQGSEA in the germline V gene.

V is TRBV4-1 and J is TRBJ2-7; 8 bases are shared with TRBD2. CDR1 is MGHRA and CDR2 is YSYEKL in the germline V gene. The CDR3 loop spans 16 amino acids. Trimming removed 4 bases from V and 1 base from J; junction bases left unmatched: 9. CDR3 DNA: TGCGCCAGCAGCCGGGAGGCGGGAGGACGGTCCTACGAGCAGTACTTC. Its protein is CASSREAGGRSYEQYF.

CDR3 in DNA: TGTGCCAGCAGCCGGCCAGGGACAGGGGGGAGGAATGAGCAGTTCTTC. It codes for CASSRPGTGGRNEQFF. The V and J genes are TRBV11-2 and TRBJ2-1; 11 bases are shared with TRBD1. V shed 5 bases, J shed 7 bases, and the junction held 10 bases outside the gene matches. CDR1 and CDR2 (germline): SGHAT, FQNNGV. The CDR3 is 16 residues long.

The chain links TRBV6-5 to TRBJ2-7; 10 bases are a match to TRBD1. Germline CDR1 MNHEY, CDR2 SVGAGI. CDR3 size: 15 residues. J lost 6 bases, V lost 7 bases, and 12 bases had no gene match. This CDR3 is CASTKLGDRGGEQYF. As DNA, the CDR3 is TGTGCCAGCACCAAACTCGGGGACAGGGGCGGCGAGCAGTACTTC.

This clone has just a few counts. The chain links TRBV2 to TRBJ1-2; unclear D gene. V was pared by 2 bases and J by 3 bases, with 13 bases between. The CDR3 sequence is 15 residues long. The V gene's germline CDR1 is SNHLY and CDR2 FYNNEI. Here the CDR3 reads CASSESEGWDYGYTF. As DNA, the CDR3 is TGTGCCAGCAGTGAAAGCGAGGGATGGGACTATGGCTACACCTTC.

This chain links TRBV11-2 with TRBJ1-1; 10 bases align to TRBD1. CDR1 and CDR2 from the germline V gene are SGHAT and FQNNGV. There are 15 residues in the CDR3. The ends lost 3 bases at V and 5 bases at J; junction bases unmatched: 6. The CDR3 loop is CASSLRPGQGTEAFF. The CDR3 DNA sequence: TGTGCCAGCAGCTTGCGGCCGGGACAGGGGACTGAAGCTTTCTTT.

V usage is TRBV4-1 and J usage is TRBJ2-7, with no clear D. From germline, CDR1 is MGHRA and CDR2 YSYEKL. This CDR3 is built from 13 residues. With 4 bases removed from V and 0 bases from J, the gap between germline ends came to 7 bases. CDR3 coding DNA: TGCGCCAGCAGCCCATCCGGCTCCTACGAGCAGTACTTC. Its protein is CASSPSGSYEQYF.

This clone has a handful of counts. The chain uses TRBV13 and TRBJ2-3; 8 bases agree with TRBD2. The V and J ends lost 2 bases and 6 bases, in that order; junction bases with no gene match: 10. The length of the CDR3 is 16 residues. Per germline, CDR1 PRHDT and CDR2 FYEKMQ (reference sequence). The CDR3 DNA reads TGTGCCAGCAGCTTAAGGCGCCTAGCGGGCCGTGATACGCAGTATTTT. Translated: CASSLRRLAGRDTQYF.

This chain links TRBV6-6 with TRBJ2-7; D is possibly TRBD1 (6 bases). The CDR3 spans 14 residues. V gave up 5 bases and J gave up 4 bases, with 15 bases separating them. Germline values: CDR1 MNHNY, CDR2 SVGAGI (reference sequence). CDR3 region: CASSPQGFGYEQYF. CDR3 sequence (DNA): TGTGCCAGCAGTCCCCAGGGGTTTGGGTACGAGCAGTACTTC.

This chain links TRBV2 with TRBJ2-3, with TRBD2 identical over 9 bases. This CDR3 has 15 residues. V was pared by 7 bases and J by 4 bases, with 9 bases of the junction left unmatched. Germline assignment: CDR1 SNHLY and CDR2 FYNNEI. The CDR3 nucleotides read TGTGCCAGCACCGAGGGCGGGAGGGCCTCAGATACGCAGTATTTT. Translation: CASTEGGRASDTQYF.

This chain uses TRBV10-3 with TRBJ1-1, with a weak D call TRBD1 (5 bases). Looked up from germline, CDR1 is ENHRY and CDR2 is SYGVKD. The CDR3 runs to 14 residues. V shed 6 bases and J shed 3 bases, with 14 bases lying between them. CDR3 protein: CAISSRQGDTEAFF. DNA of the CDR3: TGTGCCATCAGCTCCCGACAAGGGGACACTGAAGCTTTCTTT.